These 21 T cell receptor beta chains were sequenced from one sample in a study of T-cell reconstitution after alpha-beta-depleted transplantation in children. TCRbeta library preparation incorporated unique molecular identifiers. One entry per CDR3 protein results from TCRdb running MiXCR on the PCR reads. The profile shows under 750,000 distinct CDR3 sequences, around 23% of them singletons. The source was PBMCs, mostly from graft donor cells, collected 360 days after TCRalphabeta/CD19-depleted stem cell transplant. Receptor source: a boy less than two years old who had a stem cell transplant for acute myeloid leukemia, so the T cells may come from the graft donor.

The gene calls are TRBV20-1 and TRBJ2-7; D is possibly TRBD1 or TRBD2 (5 bases each). The V gene lost 0 bases and the J gene lost 1 base, with 13 bases spanning the gap. CDR1 and CDR2 from the germline V gene are DFQATT and SNEGSKA (reference sequence). CDR3 size: 15 residues. DNA for the CDR3: TGCAGTGCTAGAGATCCTGGGACGCAGTCCTACGAGCAGTACTTC. This encodes CSARDPGTQSYEQYF.

The gene calls are TRBV6-5 and TRBJ2-3; D uncertain. CDR3 size: 10 residues. Trimming removed 8 bases at V and 9 bases at J, with 9 bases between. The germline V gene has CDR1 MNHEY and CDR2 SVGAGI. Here the CDR3 reads CASGLTTQYF. The CDR3 coding sequence is TGTGCCAGCGGTTTAACGACGCAGTATTTT.

The V call is TRBV2, the J call TRBJ2-2; TRBD1 matches 7 bases. With 6 bases clipped from V and 2 bases from J, the junction kept 6 bases outside the gene matches. Germline V lookup: CDR1 SNHLY, CDR2 FYNNEI. The CDR3 loop spans 15 amino acids. In DNA, the CDR3 is TGTGCCAGCAGGCGTGACAGGGAAAACACCGGGGAGCTGTTTTTT. It specifies CASRRDRENTGELFF.

The sample holds many counts of this clonotype. Germline is not matched at one junction end, which may reflect a read error. J is TRBJ2-5 and V is TRBV12-3 or TRBV12-4; D gene unclear. The CDR3 sequence is 8 residues long. The CDR3 reads CASSPRDF. The CDR3, as DNA: TGTGCCAGCAGCCCCCGGGACTTC.

This clonotype occurred many times. CDR3 loop: CASRGEDEQFF. In nucleotides, the CDR3 is TGTGCCAGCAGAGGTGAGGATGAGCAGTTCTTC. The chain employs TRBV25-1 and TRBJ2-1; D ambiguous. The CDR3 consists of 11 residues. Germline assignment: CDR1 MGHDK and CDR2 SYGVNS. Trimming removed 6 bases from V and 8 bases from J, with 8 bases in between. The entire variable domain, with the rest obtained from reference TRBV25-1 and TRBJ2-1, is as follows: EADIYQTPRYLVIGTGKKITLECSQTMGHDKMYWYQQDPGMELHLIHYSYGVNSTEKGDLSSESTVSRIRTEHFPLTLESARPSHTSQYLCASRGEDEQFFGPGTRLTVL.

This clonotype was picked up a small number of times. CDR3 nucleotides: TGTGCCAGCAGTCCACGTGGGGCAGGGCAGCCCCAGCATTTT. Residues: CASSPRGAGQPQHF. V usage is TRBV6-5 and J usage is TRBJ1-5; D is perhaps TRBD1 (5 bases). The V end was cut by 5 bases, the J end by 7 bases, with 15 bases between. Germline assignment: CDR1 MNHEY and CDR2 SVGAGI. This CDR3 contains 14 residues.

The chain uses TRBV7-9 and TRBJ2-4, with 8 bases lining up with TRBD1. The germline gives CDR1 SEHNR, CDR2 FQNEAQ (reference sequence). The CDR3 has 15 amino acids. After removal of 6 bases from V and 4 bases from J, the junction contained 8 bases not matched to a gene. DNA of the CDR3: TGTGCCAGCAGTCGCTACCGGGACAGGAAAAACATTCAGTACTTC. Translating gives CASSRYRDRKNIQYF.

The chain links TRBV12-3 or TRBV12-4 to TRBJ1-5; D is ambiguous. Trimming took off 5 bases at V and 3 bases at J, with 11 bases between the two ends. This CDR3 is 14 amino acids long. CDR3 sequence: CASSARLNNQPQHF. In nucleotides, the CDR3 is TGTGCCAGCAGTGCCCGCTTGAACAATCAGCCCCAGCATTTT.

This clonotype was seen only a few times. The rearrangement uses TRBV7-3 and TRBJ2-1, with TRBD2 matching over 14 bases. CDR3 size: 17 residues. The V gene's germline CDR1 is SGHTA and CDR2 FQGTGA. The V and J ends lost 3 bases and 9 bases, in that order; junction bases with no gene match: 10. The CDR3 nucleotides are TGTGCCAGCAGCTTCTACGGGACTAGCGGGGGACAGGGTGAGCAGTTCTTC. It specifies CASSFYGTSGGQGEQFF.

The gene calls are TRBV12-3 or TRBV12-4 and TRBJ2-3; D may be TRBD1 or TRBD2 (5 bases each). The CDR3 has 15 residues. Trimming took off 6 bases at V and 2 bases at J, with 15 bases between the two ends. The CDR3 region is CASSPGASSTDTQYF. In DNA form, the CDR3 reads TGTGCCAGCAGCCCCGGGGCGTCTTCCACAGATACGCAGTATTTT.

The chain links TRBV7-2 to TRBJ2-5; 7 nucleotides match TRBD1. The CDR3 consists of 15 residues. Trimming cost V 5 bases and J 2 bases; bases outside gene matches: 8. CDR1 and CDR2 (germline): SGHTA, FQGNSA. DNA of the CDR3: TGTGCCAGCAGCCGTCAACAGGGGAATCAAGAGACCCAGTACTTC. Amino acids: CASSRQQGNQETQYF.

The table lists this clonotype with a few counts. This chain links TRBV12-3 or TRBV12-4 with TRBJ2-1, with D possibly matching TRBD2 (6 bases). The ends were cut back, 11 bases at V and 4 bases at J, with 15 bases in the middle. This CDR3 has 13 amino acids. For the CDR3, the DNA is TGTGCCGTTAGAGAGGAGGGATACAATGAGCAGTTCTTC. Translation: CAVREEGYNEQFF.

This clonotype was seen many times. The chain combines TRBV18 with TRBJ2-3; D is possibly TRBD1 (6 bases). The germline CDR1 and CDR2 sequences are KGHSH and LQKENI. The CDR3 length is 15 residues. V lost 4 bases and J 4 bases, leaving 15 bases between the germline ends. The CDR3 region has the DNA TGTGCCAGCTCACAAATTTTACAGGGCCCAGATACGCAGTATTTT. This gives the protein CASSQILQGPDTQYF.

J is TRBJ1-2 and V is TRBV20-1; D is uncertain. This CDR3 contains 14 residues. The V gene's germline CDR1 is DFQATT and CDR2 SNEGSKA (reference sequence). Trimming took 0 bases from V and 5 from J, leaving 13 bases between them. The CDR3 region is CSARDEWLGYGYTF. The CDR3 DNA sequence: TGCAGTGCTAGAGATGAATGGTTAGGGTATGGCTACACCTTC.

The chain is built from TRBV20-1 and TRBJ1-1, with D tentatively TRBD1 (6 bases). Per germline, CDR1 DFQATT and CDR2 SNEGSKA (reference sequence). Trimming cost V 4 bases and J 1 base, with 10 bases left between them. The CDR3 extends over 13 amino acids. The CDR3: CSAIRTANTEAFF. The CDR3 nucleotides read TGCAGTGCTATTCGGACAGCGAACACTGAAGCTTTCTTT.

V usage is TRBV5-1 and J usage is TRBJ2-7; no clear D gene. Germline V CDR1 and CDR2: SGHRS, YFSETQ. The germline V and J ends were trimmed by 0 bases and 2 bases, with 12 bases remaining between them. The CDR3 totals 15 residues. The CDR3 region has the DNA TGCGCCAGCAGCTTGGTTCCCCCGGAACCCTACGAGCAGTACTTC. This encodes CASSLVPPEPYEQYF.

This clonotype was seen only a few times. The CDR3 spells CSVETDLYNEQFF. CDR3 nucleotides: TGCAGCGTTGAGACAGACTTATACAATGAGCAGTTCTTC. This sequence joins TRBV29-1 and TRBJ2-1; the D gene is possibly TRBD1 (5 bases). Between the trimmed V and J ends, which lost 3 bases and 4 bases, there was a span of 10 bases. Germline loops: CDR1 SQVTM, CDR2 ANQGSEA. CDR3 length: 13 residues.

In its sample, this clonotype was seen a few times. The chain carries TRBV15 and TRBJ2-7; D remains ambiguous. The germline V gene has CDR1 LNHNV and CDR2 YYDKDF (reference sequence). V was shortened by 0 bases and J by 4 bases, with 10 bases between the two germline ends. The CDR3 extends over 14 amino acids. CDR3 coding DNA: TGTGCCACCAGCAGAGAGTGGCGGTCATACGAGCAGTACGTC. This translates into CATSREWRSYEQYV.

The V gene is TRBV7-2, the J gene TRBJ2-3; TRBD2 is a possible D gene (5 bases). Trimming cost V 5 bases and J 6 bases, with 21 bases left between them. CDR1 SGHTA and CDR2 FQGNSA come from the germline V gene. The CDR3 extends over 16 amino acids. The CDR3 sequence: CASSPPSGYARDTQYF. In DNA form, the CDR3 reads TGTGCCAGCAGCCCCCCCTCGGGGTATGCAAGGGATACGCAGTATTTT.

V is TRBV10-3 and J is TRBJ2-5; 8 bases line up with TRBD1. This CDR3 has 15 amino acids. J was trimmed by 1 base and V by 9 bases; bases with no gene match: 10. Germline V gene data show CDR1 as ENHRY and CDR2 as SYGVKD. The CDR3 nucleotides are TGTGCCATTGGCTTCACAGGGGGTCCCCAAGAGACCCAGTACTTC. It is translated as CAIGFTGGPQETQYF.

This clonotype appeared a few times. The gene calls are TRBV12-3 or TRBV12-4 and TRBJ2-2; TRBD2 agrees at 7 bases. The CDR3 is made up of 14 amino acids. Losses at the gene ends were 5 bases for V and 7 bases for J; bases not matched to a gene: 7. This CDR3 is CASSRAPGGGELFF. The CDR3 bases are TGTGCCAGCAGTCGGGCCCCGGGGGGCGGGGAGCTGTTTTTT.